The rows below give T cell receptor beta chains drawn from one sample of a study of blood T cell repertoires in COVID-19. Assay used: immunoSEQ multiplex PCR; TCRdb lists only in-frame clones, some missing. The repertoire has just under 40,000 clones, 87% of them found once; the top ten carry 24%. The specimen sequenced was peripheral blood. Receptors were obtained from a man in his fifties or sixties with active or convalescent COVID-19. Both conserved end residues are trimmed from each CDR3. The order of the fields is J gene, V gene, CDR3 protein.

j_call: TRBJ1-2
v_call: TRBV7-9
cdr3_aa: ASSLVRGLDYGYT

j_call: TRBJ2-5
v_call: TRBV3-1/TRBV3-2
cdr3_aa: ASSQVGENQY

j_call: TRBJ2-5
v_call: TRBV5-1
cdr3_aa: ASSTGTGWEETQY

j_call: TRBJ2-3
v_call: TRBV10-1
cdr3_aa: ASSGAGLPNTQY

j_call: TRBJ1-4
v_call: TRBV7-9
cdr3_aa: ASSLDSVATNEKLF

j_call: TRBJ2-5
v_call: TRBV2
cdr3_aa: ASSPTLLVTETQY

j_call: TRBJ1-6
v_call: TRBV13
cdr3_aa: ASSLSAGYYNSPLH

j_call: TRBJ1-4
v_call: TRBV2
cdr3_aa: ASSGVGGAGVGEKLF

j_call: TRBJ2-7
v_call: TRBV7-8
cdr3_aa: ASSARTSGTVYEQY

j_call: TRBJ2-3
v_call: TRBV5-1
cdr3_aa: ASSRDTEGADTQY

j_call: TRBJ1-2
v_call: TRBV5-4
cdr3_aa: ASSAGLAHGYT

j_call: TRBJ1-6
v_call: TRBV20-1
cdr3_aa: SASRGVVNSPLH

j_call: TRBJ2-5
v_call: TRBV14
cdr3_aa: ASSQDVQTQY

j_call: TRBJ2-5
v_call: TRBV5-4
cdr3_aa: ASSALAGKETQY

j_call: TRBJ1-5
v_call: TRBV28
cdr3_aa: ASIKKGQGNQPQH

j_call: TRBJ1-1
v_call: TRBV7-2
cdr3_aa: ASSLGRESDTEAF

j_call: TRBJ2-3
v_call: TRBV19
cdr3_aa: ASSIRLGRTDTQY

j_call: TRBJ1-6
v_call: TRBV4-1
cdr3_aa: ASSQWTGFDSPLH

j_call: TRBJ1-1
v_call: TRBV4-2
cdr3_aa: ASSRGQGATRSNTEAF

j_call: TRBJ2-6
v_call: TRBV30
cdr3_aa: AWSATGTDGANVLT

j_call: TRBJ2-1
v_call: TRBV24-1
cdr3_aa: ATSGTGGSQEQF

j_call: TRBJ1-2
v_call: TRBV3-1/TRBV3-2
cdr3_aa: ASSPGGVDGYT

j_call: TRBJ1-1
v_call: TRBV5-8
cdr3_aa: ASRRGDRETAEAF

j_call: TRBJ2-3
v_call: TRBV7-9
cdr3_aa: ASSLVAVADTQY

j_call: TRBJ1-1
v_call: TRBV19
cdr3_aa: ASSIGQRNTEAF

j_call: TRBJ2-5
v_call: TRBV28
cdr3_aa: ASSSGQQETQY

j_call: TRBJ1-1
v_call: TRBV10-3
cdr3_aa: AISQNTEAF

j_call: TRBJ2-2
v_call: TRBV10-3
cdr3_aa: AIKEGQGNTGELF

j_call: TRBJ2-2
v_call: TRBV6-2/TRBV6-3
cdr3_aa: ASSYSGQGGPGELF

j_call: TRBJ1-1
v_call: TRBV5-1
cdr3_aa: ASSARQGPNTEAF

j_call: TRBJ2-3
v_call: TRBV24-1
cdr3_aa: ATSAAAGDRVPDTQY

j_call: TRBJ1-2
v_call: TRBV3-1/TRBV3-2
cdr3_aa: ASSPQASGNYGYT

j_call: TRBJ1-1
v_call: TRBV28
cdr3_aa: ASNPMNTEAF

j_call: TRBJ1-4
v_call: TRBV9
cdr3_aa: ASSVDDRGKLF

j_call: TRBJ1-1
v_call: TRBV6-5
cdr3_aa: ASTPTGSRTEAF

j_call: TRBJ1-6
v_call: TRBV28
cdr3_aa: ASRPGQGAYSPLH

j_call: TRBJ2-2
v_call: TRBV27
cdr3_aa: ASSSTGTGFFGELF

j_call: TRBJ2-5
v_call: TRBV5-8
cdr3_aa: ASSLGGADQETQY

j_call: TRBJ1-4
v_call: TRBV4-1
cdr3_aa: ASSQGTSTNEKLF

j_call: TRBJ1-4
v_call: TRBV18
cdr3_aa: ASSPGGGDEKLF

j_call: TRBJ2-5
v_call: TRBV5-6
cdr3_aa: ASSTPQGVETQY

j_call: TRBJ1-1
v_call: TRBV3-1/TRBV3-2
cdr3_aa: ASTRGSGGVTEAF

j_call: TRBJ1-2
v_call: TRBV6-5
cdr3_aa: ASSPTRGGTYGYT

j_call: TRBJ2-1
v_call: TRBV7-3
cdr3_aa: ASSADRGSYNEQF

j_call: TRBJ1-6
v_call: TRBV5-8
cdr3_aa: ASGRTLH